Sequencing of this T cell receptor (beta chain) was carried out in a study of PD-1 blockade in classical Hodgkin lymphoma. This clone has more than one count but fewer than ten. The antigen is undetermined. Generated by immunoSEQ multiplex PCR, the TCRdb table keeps only in-frame clones and is missing some. The data contain 20,000 to 30,000 clones, roughly four fifths of them singletons. As for time point: cycle 4 day 1 (C4D1), after 6 weeks of nivolumab. Each of the patients experienced relapse following autologous stem cell transplantation, and their brentuximab vedotin exposure differed. The V end lost 4 bases, the J end lost 1 base, and 10 bases lay between the germline ends. There are 14 residues in the CDR3. Germline CDR1 LGHNA, CDR2 YSLEER. Study conclusions and caveats: TCR diversity rose significantly by C4D1 in CD4+ but not CD8+ cells. For complete responders, baseline diversity was comparable to that of newly diagnosed patients.

The TCR sequence derives from a human donor with classical Hodgkin lymphoma. The rearrangement joins TRBV4-3 to TRBJ1-1, with D possibly matching TRBD1 (6 bases). The sequencing used peripheral blood mononuclear cells (PBMCs), collected before the fourth cycle of nivolumab. Here the CDR3 reads CASSRIQGNTEAFF. DNA of the CDR3: TGCGCCAGCAGCCGGATACAGGGGAACACTGAAGCTTTCTTT.